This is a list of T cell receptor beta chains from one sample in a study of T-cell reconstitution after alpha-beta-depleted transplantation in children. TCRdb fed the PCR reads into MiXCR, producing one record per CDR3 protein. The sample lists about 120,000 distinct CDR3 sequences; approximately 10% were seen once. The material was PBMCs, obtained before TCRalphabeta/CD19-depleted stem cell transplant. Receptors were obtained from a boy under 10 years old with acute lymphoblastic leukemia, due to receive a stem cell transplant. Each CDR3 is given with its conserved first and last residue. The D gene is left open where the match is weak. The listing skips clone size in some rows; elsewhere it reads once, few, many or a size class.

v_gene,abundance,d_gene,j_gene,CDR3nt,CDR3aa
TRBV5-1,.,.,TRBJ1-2,TGCGCCAGCAGGACCGGGACGGACTTTTATGGCTACACCTTC,CASRTGTDFYGYTF
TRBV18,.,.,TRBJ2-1,TGTGCCAGCCTTTTTACCACAGGTTATGAGCAGTTCTTC,CASLFTTGYEQFF
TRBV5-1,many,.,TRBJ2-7,TGCGCCAGCAGCTTGTATGGCGGGCCCTCCTACGAGCAGTACTTC,CASSLYGGPSYEQYF
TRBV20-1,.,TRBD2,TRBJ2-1,TGCAGTGCTAGTTGGCGGGAGAGATCCAACAATGAGCAGTTCTTC,CSASWRERSNNEQFF
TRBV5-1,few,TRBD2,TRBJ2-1,TGCGCCAGCAGCTACCGGATCCTAGCGGGAGTAAATGAGCAGTTCTTC,CASSYRILAGVNEQFF
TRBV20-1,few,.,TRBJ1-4,TGCAGTGCTAGAGACGACCGGTCTCCAAAACTGTTTTTT,CSARDDRSPKLFF
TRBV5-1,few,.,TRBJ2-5,TGCGCCAGCAGAGGTCTTAGTGGTCAAGAGACCCAGTACTTC,CASRGLSGQETQYF
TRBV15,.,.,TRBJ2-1,TGTGCCACCAGCAGAGGAACTGGGGGAAATGAGCAGTTCTTC,CATSRGTGGNEQFF
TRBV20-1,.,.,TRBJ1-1,TGCAGTGCTAGTGGGGGGACGCTGAACACTGAAGCTTTCTTT,CSASGGTLNTEAFF
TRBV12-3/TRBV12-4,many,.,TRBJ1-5,TGTGCCAGCGGCCCAGGGAACCAGCCCCAGCATTTT,CASGPGNQPQHF
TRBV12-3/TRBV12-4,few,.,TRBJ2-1,TGTGCCAGCAGTAAAAAGAAGGGGGTAATTGAGCAGTTCTTC,CASSKKKGVIEQFF
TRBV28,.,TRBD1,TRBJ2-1,TGTGCCAGCAGTCCTACCGGGACAGGGGCGAATGAGCAGTTCTTC,CASSPTGTGANEQFF
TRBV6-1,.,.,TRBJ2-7,TGTGCCAGCAGTGAATCGGCGGACAGCTCCTACGAGCAGTACTTC,CASSESADSSYEQYF
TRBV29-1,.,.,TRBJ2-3,TGCAGCCCTAGCACAGATACGCAGTATTTT,CSPSTDTQYF
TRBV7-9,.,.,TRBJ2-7,TGTGCCAGCAGCCCAGAAGGCAGGAATCTTAGGGACGAGCAGTACTTC,CASSPEGRNLRDEQYF
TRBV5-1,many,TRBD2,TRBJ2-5,TGTGCCAGCAGTTTAGCGGGAGGGGGGGAGACCCAGTACTTC,CASSLAGGGETQYF
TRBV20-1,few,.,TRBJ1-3,TGCAGTGCCCCCGGGCCGAAAAACACCATATATTTT,CSAPGPKNTIYF
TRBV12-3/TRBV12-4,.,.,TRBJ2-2,TGTGCCAGCAGTTTCTTAGCCCTCGTCACCGGGGAGCTGTTTTTT,CASSFLALVTGELFF
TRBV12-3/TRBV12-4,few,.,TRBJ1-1,TGTGCCAGCAGGCCCAGGGAGAACACTGAAGCTTTCTTT,CASRPRENTEAFF
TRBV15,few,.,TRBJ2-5,TGTGCCACCAGCAGAGATCCTGGGGAGCAGCGGACCCAGTACTTC,CATSRDPGEQRTQYF
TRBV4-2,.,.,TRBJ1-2,TGTGCCAGCAGGTCGGGTTATGGCTACACCTTC,CASRSGYGYTF
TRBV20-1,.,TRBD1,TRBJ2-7,TGCAGTGCTCGGAGGACAGGGCCCTACGAGCAGTACTTC,CSARRTGPYEQYF
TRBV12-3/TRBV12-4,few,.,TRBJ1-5,TGTGCCAGCAGTTTAACCATTCCTCAGCCCCAGCATTTT,CASSLTIPQPQHF
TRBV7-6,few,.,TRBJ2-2,TGTGCCAGCAGCTCGGGGACTCCTTACACCGGGGAGCTGTTTTTT,CASSSGTPYTGELFF
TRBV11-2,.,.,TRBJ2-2,TGTGCCAGCAGCTTACGGCGACAGAGGGGGGGGGAGCTGTTTTTT,CASSLRRQRGGELFF
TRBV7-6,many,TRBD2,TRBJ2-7,TGTGCCAGCAGCTCCGGGACTAGCGGCTCCTACGAGCAGTACTTC,CASSSGTSGSYEQYF
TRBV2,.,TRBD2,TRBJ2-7,TGTGCCAGCACCCGAAGCGGACTAGCGGGAGGTAGCTCCTACGAGCAGTACTTC,CASTRSGLAGGSSYEQYF
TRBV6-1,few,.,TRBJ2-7,TGTGCCAGCAGTGATGCCTGGGACACATCCTACGAGCAGTACTTC,CASSDAWDTSYEQYF
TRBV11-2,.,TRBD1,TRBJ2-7,TGTGCCAGCAGCTCAGGCGGGACAGGCATCTACGAGCAGTACTTC,CASSSGGTGIYEQYF